The 29 T cell receptor beta chains presented below share a single source sample, sequenced in a study of regulatory T cells in long-lasting Graves disease. Library construction for TCR beta used iRepertoire HTBI primers and Arm-PCR of CDR3 regions. Via MiXCR, TCRdb re-called the multiplex PCR reads, giving one row per CDR3 protein. The sample contains under 450,000 distinct CDR3 sequences, roughly 24% of which appear only once. The time point was: persistent/refractory GD, antithyroid drugs over 5 years with positive TRAb. PBMC-extracted RNA yielded the TCR library. Sequencing was performed on peripheral blood mononuclear cells (PBMCs), taken when the disease was refractory, from a patient treated with antithyroid drugs. The origin of the receptors is a woman aged 40 to 50 with Graves disease.

The chain carries TRBV28 and TRBJ2-7; D perhaps matches TRBD1 (6 bases). The CDR3 covers 14 residues. Germline CDR1 and CDR2: MDHEN and SYDVKM. V lost 6 bases and J 2 bases, leaving 14 bases between the germline ends. CDR3 nucleotide sequence: TGTGCCAGCAGCCCGACAGGAGTCACCTACGAGCAGTACTTC. It translates to CASSPTGVTYEQYF. Combining the CDR3 with reference TRBV28 and TRBJ2-7 gives the whole variable domain DVKVTQSSRYLVKRTGEKVFLECVQDMDHENMFWYRQDPGLGLRLIYFSYDVKMKEKGDIPEGYSVSREKKERFSLILESASTNQTSMYLCASSPTGVTYEQYFGPGTRLTVT.

This clonotype was detected many times. This chain joins TRBV20-1 and TRBJ2-7; tentatively, D is TRBD2 (6 bases). Germline CDR1 reads DFQATT; CDR2 reads SNEGSKA (reference sequence). The CDR3 is 15 residues long. Trimming cost V 0 bases and J 5 bases, with 17 bases left between them. CDR3 sequence (DNA): TGCAGTGCTAGAGATTGGGGCGGGAAGCGGAACGAGCAGTACTTC. Translated, it gives CSARDWGGKRNEQYF.

This clonotype is a singleton in its sample. The chain links TRBV18 to TRBJ2-2; D may be TRBD2 (6 bases). This CDR3 region has 16 residues. V lost 0 bases, J lost 3 bases, and 11 bases lay in between. CDR1 and CDR2 from the germline V gene are KGHSH and LQKENI. The CDR3 protein is CASSPPEKRDTGELFF. In DNA form, the CDR3 reads TGTGCCAGCTCACCACCCGAGAAGCGGGACACCGGGGAGCTGTTTTTT.

This clonotype was found a few times. This sequence joins TRBV7-2 and TRBJ2-7; TRBD2 is a possible D gene (6 bases). The V and J ends lost 4 bases and 4 bases respectively, with 20 bases between them. This CDR3 is 16 amino acids long. The germline V gene has CDR1 SGHTA and CDR2 FQGNSA. CDR3 coding DNA: TGTGCCAGCAGCTCCCGGCCGGGAGCAGCCTCATACGAGCAGTACTTC. It yields the protein CASSSRPGAASYEQYF.

As to this clonotype: The junction departs from germline at one end; a sequencing error may be responsible. The chain carries TRBV10-3 and TRBJ1-6; 9 bases match TRBD1. In germline, CDR1 is ENHRY, CDR2 SYGVKD. This CDR3 region has 10 residues. The CDR3 DNA follows: TGTGCCGTGCTGGGGACAGGGCTGCTCTTT. Translating it yields CAVLGTGLLF.

This clonotype was seen many times. The genes are TRBV20-1 and TRBJ2-2; D not resolved. In germline, CDR1 is DFQATT, CDR2 SNEGSKA (reference sequence). The CDR3 has 13 residues. Trimming pared 6 bases from V and 0 bases from J, leaving 8 bases between. The CDR3 sequence is CSAKETNTGELFF. The CDR3 DNA follows: TGCAGTGCAAAGGAAACGAACACCGGGGAGCTGTTTTTT.

At least ten counts were recorded for this clonotype. The J gene is TRBJ2-5, the V gene TRBV6-5, with TRBD2 matching 10 bases. The J segment lost 1 base and the V segment lost 0 bases, leaving 2 bases of the junction unmatched. Germline loops: CDR1 MNHEY, CDR2 SVGAGI. The CDR3 has 16 amino acids. CDR3 sequence (DNA): TGTGCCAGCAGTTACTCAGGACTAGCGGTCCAAGAGACCCAGTACTTC. It is translated as CASSYSGLAVQETQYF.

The rearrangement links TRBV5-1 to TRBJ2-7; TRBD2 matches 7 bases. Germline CDR1 is SGHRS and CDR2 is YFSETQ. There are 16 residues in the CDR3. V was clipped by 4 bases and J by 0 bases; unmatched bases: 10. CDR3 in amino acids: CASSRLGGRGSYEQYF. CDR3 coding DNA: TGCGCCAGCAGCCGCCTCGGGGGGAGAGGCTCCTACGAGCAGTACTTC.

This clonotype showed up just a few times. The J gene is TRBJ2-7, the V gene TRBV29-1, with D possibly TRBD1 on 8 matching bases. This CDR3 is 13 amino acids long. Germline assignment: CDR1 SQVTM and CDR2 ANQGSEA. The V end lost 3 bases, the J end lost 3 bases, and 12 bases lay between the germline ends. CDR3 sequence: CSVDTGGGYEQYF. In nucleotides, the CDR3 is TGCAGCGTTGACACAGGGGGGGGCTACGAGCAGTACTTC.

This clonotype showed up just a few times. This chain uses TRBV11-2 with TRBJ2-7; TRBD2 matches 8 bases. V gave up 5 bases and J gave up 2 bases; unmatched junction bases: 8. The CDR3 totals 15 residues. Per the germline V gene, CDR1 is SGHAT and CDR2 is FQNNGV. CDR3 region: CASSLITSGPYEQYF. The CDR3 region has the DNA TGTGCCAGCAGCCTTATAACTAGCGGACCCTACGAGCAGTACTTC.

This clonotype was seen many times. For the CDR3, the DNA is TGTGCCAGCAGTTTCGAGGGCCTGTTAGCCAAAAACATTCAGTACTTC. It is translated as CASSFEGLLAKNIQYF. This chain connects TRBV12-3 or TRBV12-4 to TRBJ2-4, with D possibly TRBD2 on 5 matching bases. CDR3 size: 16 residues. The V and J ends lost 3 bases and 0 bases respectively, with 12 bases between them.

This clonotype was recorded a few times. The V gene is TRBV5-1, the J gene TRBJ1-1; TRBD1 matches 7 bases. The CDR3 totals 14 residues. V lost 4 bases to trimming and J lost 2 bases; unmatched junction nucleotides: 5. Per germline, CDR1 SGHRS and CDR2 YFSETQ. The CDR3 DNA sequence: TGCGCCAGCAGCAATGGGGACAGAAACACTGAAGCTTTCTTT. The encoded protein is CASSNGDRNTEAFF.

Details on this clonotype: Since a much larger clone is just one base distant, this may be a read error. The chain joins TRBV28 to TRBJ2-2, with D possibly TRBD2 on 6 matching bases. The CDR3 has 15 residues. The germline CDR1 and CDR2 sequences are MDHEN and SYDVKM. Trimming removed 0 bases at V and 5 bases at J, with 10 bases between. CDR3 loop: CASSLWGTETGELFF. The CDR3 DNA is TGTGCCAGCAGTTTATGGGGGACTGAGACCGGGGAGCTGTTTTTT.

In this sample, this clonotype turned up many times. The chain joins TRBV6-1 to TRBJ1-2, with D unresolved. Germline CDR1 MNHNS, CDR2 SASEGT. The CDR3 runs to 15 residues. Trimming took 0 bases from V and 4 from J, leaving 12 bases between them. This CDR3 is CASSEAWGQAYGYTF. For the CDR3, the DNA is TGTGCCAGCAGTGAAGCATGGGGTCAGGCCTATGGCTACACCTTC.

This clonotype appeared many times. The V call is TRBV28, the J call TRBJ1-4; no clear D gene. Germline CDR1 MDHEN, CDR2 SYDVKM. CDR3 length: 13 amino acids. Between the trimmed V and J ends, which lost 8 bases and 11 bases, there was a span of 18 bases. The DNA for the CDR3 is TGTGCCAGCTCAGGTGTAATGAAGTCGAAACTGTTTTTT. Translated, it gives CASSGVMKSKLFF.

The J gene is TRBJ1-3, the V gene TRBV20-1; D perhaps matches TRBD1 (5 bases). The length of the CDR3 is 14 residues. CDR1 and CDR2 (germline): DFQATT, SNEGSKA (reference sequence). V lost 0 bases and J lost 7, with 13 bases in between. The CDR3 region has the DNA TGCAGTGCTAGAGATTACGACAGATCCAACACCATATATTTT. Protein sequence: CSARDYDRSNTIYF.

In this sample, this clonotype turned up a few times. V and J are TRBV20-1 and TRBJ2-7, with 10 bases identical to TRBD1. This CDR3 has 13 residues. Germline V gene lookup returns CDR1 DFQATT and CDR2 SNEGSKA (reference sequence). With 6 bases clipped from V and 2 bases from J, the junction kept 4 bases outside the gene matches. CDR3 amino acids: CSARTGGPYEQYF. The CDR3 coding sequence is TGCAGTGCCCGGACAGGGGGGCCCTACGAGCAGTACTTC.

The chain employs TRBV11-1 and TRBJ2-7, with 9 nucleotides matching TRBD2. V dropped 5 bases and J dropped 3; count of bases not matched to a gene: 17. The CDR3 is 18 residues long. Germline V gene data show CDR1 as SGHAT and CDR2 as FQDESV (reference sequence). The CDR3 bases are TGTGCCAGCAGCACTCTTAGGGGCCAAGCTAGCGGGAACTACGAGCAGTACTTC. Amino acids: CASSTLRGQASGNYEQYF.

This clonotype showed up many times. This sequence joins TRBV28 and TRBJ2-7, with D perhaps matching TRBD1 (6 bases). The length of the CDR3 is 14 residues. With 6 bases removed from V and 0 bases from J, the gap between germline ends came to 12 bases. Germline CDR1 and CDR2: MDHEN and SYDVKM. The CDR3 region has the DNA TGTGCCAGCAGAATAGGGGGACCCTCCTACGAGCAGTACTTC. Its protein product is CASRIGGPSYEQYF.

This clonotype was seen many times. The chain uses TRBV2 and TRBJ1-5; 7 bases fit TRBD1. The V gene's germline CDR1 is SNHLY and CDR2 FYNNEI. The CDR3 sequence is 16 residues long. Germline trimming cut 7 bases from V and 5 bases from J; bases unmatched to any gene: 14. DNA for the CDR3: TGTGCCAGCACTTCAGTCGTACAGGGGCCCTATCAGCCCCAGCATTTT. Residues: CASTSVVQGPYQPQHF.

The V gene is TRBV20-1, the J gene TRBJ1-5, with no clear D. Trimming removed 7 bases at V and 0 bases at J, with 16 bases between. Germline lookup yields CDR1 DFQATT and CDR2 SNEGSKA (reference sequence). The CDR3 spans 15 residues. The CDR3 protein is CSEIPLPYSNQPQHF. The CDR3 bases are TGCAGTGAAATTCCTTTGCCTTATAGCAATCAGCCCCAGCATTTT.

The chain carries TRBV7-9 and TRBJ1-2; possibly TRBD1 for D (5 bases). V gave up 5 bases and J gave up 6 bases, with 13 bases separating them. Germline V gene data show CDR1 as SEHNR and CDR2 as FQNEAQ (reference sequence). The CDR3 consists of 13 residues. The CDR3 DNA reads TGTGCCAGCAGCCCCTGGGGGGGGAATGGCTACACCTTC. This encodes CASSPWGGNGYTF.

V gene TRBV29-1 combines with J gene TRBJ1-2; 8 nucleotides match TRBD1. The CDR3 is made up of 13 amino acids. J was trimmed by 8 bases and V by 4 bases; bases with no gene match: 9. Germline CDR1 is SQVTM and CDR2 is ANQGSEA. The CDR3 coding sequence is TGCAGCGTTGGAGACAGGGGTTTCAAGGGCTACACCTTC. Protein: CSVGDRGFKGYTF.

About this clonotype itself: This may arise from a read error, as a much more abundant clone is one base away. CDR3 amino acids: CASSLPYGELLF. CDR3 DNA sequence: TGTGCCAGCAGTCTACCTTACGGGGAGCTGCTTTTT. The chain employs TRBV28 and TRBJ2-2, with D tentatively TRBD2 (5 bases). Per the germline V gene, CDR1 is MDHEN and CDR2 is SYDVKM. The CDR3 has 12 amino acids.

This chain connects TRBV28 to TRBJ2-5; 7 bases fit TRBD2. The CDR3 is made up of 13 amino acids. Germline V gene lookup returns CDR1 MDHEN and CDR2 SYDVKM. Germline trimming cut 4 bases from V and 5 bases from J; bases unmatched to any gene: 4. CDR3 region: CASSWQGGETQYF. The DNA for the CDR3 is TGTGCCAGCAGTTGGCAGGGAGGGGAGACCCAGTACTTC.

This clonotype has only a few counts. The chain has TRBV18 and TRBJ2-5, with D unclear. The V gene's germline CDR1 is KGHSH and CDR2 LQKENI. V lost 0 bases and J lost 3, with 5 bases in between. This CDR3 is built from 13 residues. The CDR3 DNA reads TGTGCCAGCTCACCACCGATTAAAGAGACCCAGTACTTC. Translating it yields CASSPPIKETQYF.

This clonotype was counted at least ten times. The J gene is TRBJ1-5, the V gene TRBV6-1, with TRBD1 identical over 7 bases. Germline loops: CDR1 MNHNS, CDR2 SASEGT. This CDR3 has 14 amino acids. V lost 5 bases to trimming and J lost 8 bases; unmatched junction nucleotides: 9. CDR3 sequence reads: CASSLTGFLEPQHF. The CDR3 nucleotides are TGTGCCAGCAGTCTGACAGGGTTTCTGGAGCCCCAGCATTTT.

In regard to this clonotype: A much larger clone is a single base away; this may be a read error. The chain links TRBV12-3 or TRBV12-4 to TRBJ2-2; 10 bases match TRBD2. This CDR3 contains 15 residues. The trim removed 8 bases at V and 4 bases at J, leaving 7 bases unmatched. Here the CDR3 reads CASAPGLAFTGELFF. In nucleotides, the CDR3 is TGTGCCAGCGCTCCGGGACTAGCGTTCACCGGGGAGCTGTTTTTT.

About this clonotype itself: Possible read error: a much larger clone is one base away. The V call is TRBV5-1, the J call TRBJ1-2; no clear D. V dropped 4 bases and J dropped 10 bases, with 23 bases sitting between them. Germline V gene data show CDR1 as SGHRS and CDR2 as YFSETQ. CDR3 size: 15 residues. The CDR3 DNA is TGCGCCAGCAGCCCCGATGTTCGCGGGATAAGTGACTACACCTTC. As protein: CASSPDVRGISDYTF.